Below, 24 T cell receptor beta chains from the same sample are listed, as sequenced in a study of cytomegalovirus exposure and HLA in healthy donors. This PCR relied on a set of 60 Vbeta primers and 13 Jbeta primers. Clones were sequenced by immunoSEQ multiplex PCR, and TCRdb holds only the in-frame ones, with some missing. The table records tens of thousands of clones, 68% of them present only once. The sample was PBMCs. These receptors originate from a woman aged 25 to 39 in good health and CMV-seronegative.

Here the CDR3 DNA reads TGCGCCAGCAGCCAAGGATGGGGCAGCACAGATACGCAGTATTTT. Translating it yields CASSQGWGSTDTQYF. The chain uses TRBV4-1 and TRBJ2-3, with a possible D match to TRBD1 (5 bases). The germline V gene encodes CDR1 MGHRA and CDR2 YSYEKL. Trimming stripped 1 base from V and 0 bases from J, with 8 bases between. CDR3 length: 15 amino acids.

This chain links TRBV18 with TRBJ1-1; 7 nucleotides match TRBD1. The CDR3 spans 15 residues. V gave up 3 bases and J gave up 3 bases; unmatched junction bases: 7. Germline CDR1 and CDR2: KGHSH and LQKENI. CDR3 DNA: TGTGCCAGCTCACCTCGACAGGGTAGAGACACTGAAGCTTTCTTT. This codes for CASSPRQGRDTEAFF.

In the case of this clone: A junction boundary mismatches the germline segment, possibly from a read error. Here the CDR3 DNA reads TGTTCCAGCGACTTCAGGGAGGGGCACGAGCAGTACTTC. Its protein is CSSDFREGHEQYF. The gene calls are TRBV7-9 and TRBJ2-7; 7 bases align to TRBD2. Per the germline V gene, CDR1 is SEHNR and CDR2 is FQNEAQ (reference sequence). The CDR3 spans 13 residues.

The CDR3 DNA is TGCAGTCTTGCCAGGTTTGCTGAAGCTTTCTTT. Its translation is CSLARFAEAFF. The V and J genes are TRBV29-1 and TRBJ1-1, with D unclear. There are 11 residues in the CDR3. The germline V gene encodes CDR1 SQVTM and CDR2 ANQGSEA.

The table lists this clone with a count of one. V gene TRBV2 combines with J gene TRBJ2-7, with D maybe TRBD1 (5 bases). CDR1 is SNHLY, CDR2 FYNNEI, per germline. Trimming cost V 3 bases and J 5 bases, with 17 bases left between them. The CDR3 contains 15 residues. CDR3 amino acids: CASSDWAGRSHEQYF. In nucleotides, the CDR3 is TGTGCCAGCAGTGATTGGGCAGGGCGTAGCCACGAGCAGTACTTC.

This clone was counted between two and nine times. The chain uses TRBV18 and TRBJ1-2; D possibly corresponds to TRBD1 (6 bases). V shed 5 bases and J shed 7 bases, with 14 bases lying between them. The CDR3 spans 13 residues. CDR1 and CDR2 from the germline V gene are KGHSH and LQKENI. The CDR3 nucleotides are TGTGCCAGCTCAAGACAGGACTCGGGTGGCTACACCTTC. The encoded protein is CASSRQDSGGYTF.

The rearrangement uses TRBV7-6 and TRBJ2-1; a weak D match, TRBD1 (6 bases). Trimming shortened V by 1 base and J by 8 bases, and 15 bases separated the two germline ends. This CDR3 has 15 residues. Germline CDR1 is SGHVS and CDR2 is FNYEAQ. CDR3 sequence reads: CASSLEVTGGHEQFF. The CDR3 bases are TGTGCCAGCAGCTTAGAAGTGACAGGAGGACATGAGCAGTTCTTC.

V gene TRBV5-4 combines with J gene TRBJ1-1, with D maybe TRBD1 (6 bases). CDR1 SGHNT and CDR2 YYREEE come from the germline V gene (reference sequence). V was shortened by 0 bases and J by 3 bases, with 9 bases between the two germline ends. CDR3 length: 14 residues. The CDR3 reads CASSLGGQDTEAFF. CDR3 nucleotides: TGTGCCAGCAGCTTGGGGGGGCAGGACACTGAAGCTTTCTTT.

The sample holds a few counts of this clone. The chain is built from TRBV7-9 and TRBJ2-1; 7 nucleotides align to TRBD1. Germline V gives CDR1 SEHNR, CDR2 FQNEAQ (reference sequence). The CDR3 has 15 amino acids. The V segment lost 5 bases and the J segment 4 bases; nucleotides outside the gene matches: 8. The CDR3: CASSAPGQQYNEQFF. DNA for the CDR3: TGTGCCAGCAGCGCCCCGGGACAGCAGTACAATGAGCAGTTCTTC.

This rearrangement joins TRBV30 to TRBJ1-6; no clear D gene. In germline, CDR1 is GTSNPN, CDR2 SVGIG (reference sequence). This CDR3 is built from 14 residues. The V gene lost 4 bases and the J gene lost 3 bases, with 10 bases spanning the gap. CDR3 nucleotide sequence: TGTGCCTGGACCCGACTGATCTATAATTCACCCCTCCACTTT. Protein sequence: CAWTRLIYNSPLHF.

This chain joins TRBV7-3 and TRBJ1-6; D is perhaps TRBD1 (6 bases). Germline CDR1 and CDR2: SGHTA and FQGTGA. The ends were cut back, 3 bases at V and 10 bases at J, with 13 bases in the middle. This CDR3 region has 14 residues. The CDR3 bases are TGTGCCAGCAGCTTGTCCCCGGGGGGCTCACCCCTCCACTTT. It encodes CASSLSPGGSPLHF.

This chain uses TRBV12-5 with TRBJ2-2, with 8 bases that match TRBD1. This CDR3 region has 17 residues. After removal of 3 bases from V and 0 bases from J, the junction contained 6 bases not matched to a gene. The germline V gene encodes CDR1 LGHNT and CDR2 FRNRAP. CDR3 region: CASGFFSGGPNTGELFF. The DNA for the CDR3 is TGTGCTAGTGGTTTTTTTTCAGGGGGCCCGAACACCGGGGAGCTGTTTTTT.

This rearrangement joins TRBV9 to TRBJ1-1; D gene ambiguous. V was cut by 0 bases and J by 5 bases, with 14 bases left in between. Germline V CDR1 and CDR2: SGDLS, YYNGEE. This CDR3 has 15 residues. This CDR3 is CASSVAPGFTTEAFF. CDR3 bases: TGTGCCAGCAGCGTAGCTCCGGGGTTTACGACTGAAGCTTTCTTT.

This clone was seen a single time. This chain connects TRBV7-6 to TRBJ2-3, with D possibly TRBD1 on 5 matching bases. The CDR3 runs to 18 residues. Between the trimmed V and J ends, which lost 2 bases and 0 bases, there was a span of 18 bases. Germline V gives CDR1 SGHVS, CDR2 FNYEAQ. The CDR3 loop is CASSLIASRAASTDTQYF. CDR3 sequence (DNA): TGTGCCAGCAGCTTAATCGCCTCCAGGGCCGCCAGCACAGATACGCAGTATTTT. The full variable domain, rest sourced from reference TRBV7-6 and TRBJ2-3, is GAGVSQSPRYKVTKRGQDVALRCDPISGHVSLYWYRQALGQGPEFLTYFNYEAQQDKSGLPNDRFSAERPEGSISTLTIQRTEQRDSAMYRCASSLIASRAASTDTQYFGPGTRLTVL.

The chain employs TRBV5-1 and TRBJ2-5; the match to TRBD1 covers 8 bases. The CDR3 spans 15 residues. Germline CDR1 reads SGHRS; CDR2 reads YFSETQ. The junction had 6 bases not matched to a gene; V was cut back by 4 bases and J by 1 base. The CDR3 loop is CASSVGTGLQETQYF. CDR3 bases: TGCGCCAGCAGCGTCGGGACAGGCCTCCAAGAGACCCAGTACTTC.

The V and J genes are TRBV7-9 and TRBJ2-3; TRBD1 matches at 7 bases. V gave up 2 bases and J gave up 6 bases; unmatched junction bases: 8. Germline assignment: CDR1 SEHNR and CDR2 FQNEAQ (reference sequence). This CDR3 contains 15 residues. As DNA, the CDR3 is TGTGCCAGCAGCTTAAGAGGGGGCAGCGCGGATACGCAGTATTTT. The encoded protein is CASSLRGGSADTQYF.

This sequence joins TRBV18 and TRBJ1-1, with D hard to call. With 1 base removed from V and 0 bases from J, the gap between germline ends came to 9 bases. In germline, CDR1 is KGHSH, CDR2 LQKENI. The CDR3 runs to 15 residues. The CDR3 region is CASSPQRTVNTEAFF. Written as DNA, the CDR3 is TGTGCCAGCTCACCACAAAGAACAGTGAACACTGAAGCTTTCTTT.

The chain recombines TRBV6-5 with TRBJ1-1; a possible D gene is TRBD1 (5 bases). With 5 bases removed from V and 3 bases from J, the gap between germline ends came to 16 bases. Per the germline V gene, CDR1 is MNHEY and CDR2 is SVGAGI. The CDR3 is 15 residues long. The CDR3 DNA reads as TGTGCCAGCAGTCCCTCGGCAGGAGGGGACACTGAAGCTTTCTTT. Amino acid sequence: CASSPSAGGDTEAFF.

The chain recombines TRBV4-2 with TRBJ2-5; TRBD2 agrees at 8 bases. There are 14 residues in the CDR3. Per germline, CDR1 LGHNA and CDR2 YNFKEQ. Trimming cost V 0 bases and J 3 bases; bases outside gene matches: 0. Here the CDR3 reads CASSQELAEETQYF. CDR3 in DNA: TGTGCCAGCAGCCAAGAACTAGCGGAAGAGACCCAGTACTTC.

The chain uses TRBV2 and TRBJ2-7; TRBD2 matches at 12 bases. The CDR3 extends over 15 amino acids. Germline V CDR1 and CDR2: SNHLY, FYNNEI. The ends lost 6 bases at V and 1 base at J; junction bases unmatched: 4. The CDR3 DNA follows: TGTGCCAGCAGGGCCGGACTAGCGGGGTCCTACGAGCAGTACTTC. This gives the protein CASRAGLAGSYEQYF.

The CDR3: CASSSSGTSTDTQYF. The CDR3 DNA reads TGTGCCAGCAGCTCCTCAGGGACTAGCACAGATACGCAGTATTTT. This chain uses TRBV5-4 with TRBJ2-3, with D perhaps matching TRBD2 (6 bases). Germline loops: CDR1 SGHNT, CDR2 YYREEE (reference sequence). Deletions cut 3 bases from V and 0 bases from J, with 11 bases between. The CDR3 contains 15 residues.

The V gene is TRBV6-1, the J gene TRBJ2-3; 7 positions match TRBD1. The V gene's germline CDR1 is MNHNS and CDR2 SASEGT. The CDR3 has 14 amino acids. After removal of 6 bases from V and 2 bases from J, the junction contained 5 bases not matched to a gene. The CDR3: CASRDRDPTDTQYF. CDR3 bases: TGTGCCAGCAGAGACAGGGATCCCACAGATACGCAGTATTTT.

The chain is built from TRBV30 and TRBJ1-1; the match to TRBD1 covers 8 bases. CDR3 length: 13 residues. With 1 base clipped from V and 7 bases from J, the junction kept 5 bases outside the gene matches. CDR1 is GTSNPN and CDR2 is SVGIG in the germline V gene (reference sequence). The CDR3 nucleotides are TGTGCCTGGAGTGCCGTAGGACAGGGTGAAGCTTTCTTT. It specifies CAWSAVGQGEAFF.

The chain is built from TRBV4-3 and TRBJ1-5; possible D gene TRBD1, 6 bases. This CDR3 spans 14 amino acids. Trimming removed 2 bases from V and 5 bases from J, with 10 bases in between. CDR1 and CDR2 (germline): LGHNA, YSLEER. The CDR3 reads CASSQWGQDQPQHF. CDR3 nucleotide sequence: TGCGCCAGCAGCCAATGGGGGCAGGATCAGCCCCAGCATTTT.